This T cell receptor beta chain was obtained from a study of T cells in Graves' hyperthyroidism and ophthalmopathy. CDR1 and CDR2 from the germline V gene are SGHTA and FQGNSA. Trimming shortened V by 5 bases and J by 4 bases, and 12 bases separated the two germline ends. This CDR3 has 14 amino acids. Amplification yielded TCR beta CDR3 regions, with RNA transcripts as the source. Initially, a first-round RT-PCR of the TCR CDR3 employed the HTBI primer set. Using its own MiXCR run on the multiplex PCR reads, TCRdb lists one record per CDR3 protein. The sample has roughly 300,000 distinct CDR3 sequences, 14% seen once. The patients, who ranged from 18 to 65 in age, presented with newly diagnosed hyperthyroidism lasting under 2 months. Orbital computed tomography, thyroid ultrasound, serum thyroxine and TRAb, and clinical symptoms together informed the diagnoses.

This sequence was found in a woman aged 25 to 39 with Graves' hyperthyroidism. The sample taken for sequencing was blood. This chain links TRBV7-2 with TRBJ1-3; D might be TRBD1 (5 bases). The CDR3 DNA is TGTGCCAGCAGCGTGACAGCGGGAGGAAACACCATATATTTT. It yields the protein CASSVTAGGNTIYF.